This T cell receptor beta chain was recovered during a study of T cell repertoires in cytomegalovirus infection. TCRdb redid the calling of the reads with MiXCR, one entry per CDR3 protein. The sample lists more than 400,000 distinct CDR3 sequences; about a quarter were seen once. The CDR3 is 12 amino acids. V was shortened by 6 bases and J by 8 bases, with 12 bases between the two germline ends. Germline V CDR1 and CDR2: SNHLY, FYNNEI. The V gene is TRBV2, the J gene TRBJ2-3; D assignment may be TRBD1 or TRBD2 (5 bases each). The sample comprised PBMCs. The TCR originated in a human donor in good health (CMV status not recorded). Some clones in this sample may be carry-over from other donors' samples. The CDR3 DNA reads TGTGCCAGCAGAACACTTGGGGGTACGCAGTATTTT. It yields the protein CASRTLGGTQYF.